The 5 T cell receptor beta chains in this list originate from one sample, sequenced in a study of post-analysis software for immune sequencing data. Overall study findings and caveats: Patients showed TRBV5-6, TRBV5-1 and TRBV20-1 among five TRBV segments more frequent than in controls.

These TCRs' antigens remain unknown. Prepared TCR beta cDNA libraries contained unique molecular identifiers. TCRdb reprocessed the PCR reads with MiXCR, giving one entry per CDR3 protein. Among over 250,000 distinct CDR3 sequences listed, 36% were seen once. Input material: blood. These receptors all stem from a girl between 5 and 17 years old with multiple sclerosis.

This clonotype was found a few times. The rearrangement joins TRBV12-3 or TRBV12-4 to TRBJ1-6, with a weak D call TRBD1 (5 bases). V was trimmed by 6 bases and J by 9 bases, leaving 15 bases between them. There are 14 residues in the CDR3. The CDR3 nucleotides are TGTGCCAGCAGCGCGGGACCTATGAGTTCACCCCTCCACTTT. It encodes CASSAGPMSSPLHF.

The sample holds many counts of this clonotype. The chain is built from TRBV27 and TRBJ1-4, with D uncertain. The V end was cut by 4 bases, the J end by 0 bases, with 6 bases between. The CDR3 loop spans 14 amino acids. Per the germline V gene, CDR1 is MNHEY and CDR2 is SMNVEV (reference sequence). This chain's CDR3 is CASSYGPTNEKLFF. The CDR3 DNA follows: TGTGCCAGCAGTTACGGCCCAACTAATGAAAAACTGTTTTTT.

This clonotype appeared a few times. This rearrangement joins TRBV12-3 or TRBV12-4 to TRBJ1-1; no reliable D call. CDR3 length: 14 residues. Trimming took off 6 bases at V and 1 base at J, with 12 bases between the two ends. In DNA form, the CDR3 reads TGTGCCAGCAGACGGGGTGGGCAGAACACTGAAGCTTTCTTT. Amino acids: CASRRGGQNTEAFF.

This clonotype was detected ten times or more. The V call is TRBV3-1, the J call TRBJ2-6, with unresolved D. Trimming cost V 4 bases and J 4 bases, with 5 bases left between them. The CDR3 is made up of 13 amino acids. Per the germline V gene, CDR1 is LGHDT and CDR2 is YNNKEL (reference sequence). The CDR3 loop reads CASSPPGANVLTF. As DNA, the CDR3 is TGTGCCAGCAGCCCGCCGGGGGCCAACGTCCTGACTTTC.

This clonotype was counted between two and nine times. The V call is TRBV7-9, the J call TRBJ1-4; D unclear. CDR1 SEHNR and CDR2 FQNEAQ come from the germline V gene (reference sequence). Trimming pared 2 bases from V and 8 bases from J, leaving 12 bases between. The CDR3 is 14 amino acids. For the CDR3, the DNA is TGTGCCAGCAGCTTATCACAGTCGGCGGAAAAACTGTTTTTT. This encodes CASSLSQSAEKLFF.